Included here is one TCR beta chain sequence, with context. The sample comes from a study of CD8 T cells in Susac syndrome. It was with random hexamers that roughly 0.5 to 1 ug RNA was reverse transcribed. TCR beta CDR3 was amplified by immunoSEQ multiplex PCR. This amplification extended across 54 Vbeta and 13 Jbeta segments. TCRdb analysed the immunoSEQ multiplex PCR reads with MiXCR anew, one entry per CDR3 protein. Of 70,000 to 100,000 distinct CDR3 sequences listed, over 85% are singletons. CDR3 length equals 14 residues. Trimming pared 1 base from V and 0 bases from J, leaving 10 bases between. Germline CDR1 reads GTSNPN; CDR2 reads SVGIG (reference sequence). Controls were drawn from healthy donors and were matched for age and sex. FACS enriched CD8+ TEMRA cells, while bulk CD8+ and CD4+ were negatively isolated.

This TCR derives from a human donor in good health. The gene calls are TRBV30 and TRBJ2-7; D may be TRBD1 (5 bases). Material for sequencing was CD8+ T cells from PBMCs. The CDR3 DNA sequence: TGTGCCTGGAGTGCAGGGATGGGCTCCTACGAGCAGTACTTC. This sequence encodes CAWSAGMGSYEQYF.